The sequence of this T cell receptor (beta chain) was determined in a study of T-cell reconstitution after alpha-beta-depleted transplantation in children. Unique molecular identifiers were used to barcode this TCRbeta library. TCRdb redid the calling of the PCR reads with MiXCR, one entry per CDR3 protein. The data show roughly 790,000 distinct CDR3 sequences, approximately 15% seen once. The junction had 5 bases not matched to a gene; V was cut back by 6 bases and J by 5 bases. This CDR3 region has 14 residues. CDR1 and CDR2 (germline): SQVTM, ANQGSEA. V is TRBV29-1 and J is TRBJ2-2, with 11 bases that match TRBD2. The receptor's source is a male patient between 5 and 17 years old who had a stem cell transplant for acute lymphoblastic leukemia, so the T cells may come from the graft donor. The specimen was PBMCs, mostly from graft donor cells, collected 360 days after TCRalphabeta/CD19-depleted stem cell transplant. CDR3 nucleotide sequence: TGCAGCGTCTCGAGGACTAGCGGGACCGGGGAGCTGTTTTTT. Its translation: CSVSRTSGTGELFF.